A selection of T cell receptor beta chains follows, all from one sample in a study of type 1 and type 2 diabetes patients. TCRdb re-called the multiplex PCR reads with MiXCR, one entry per CDR3 protein. The data show under 300,000 distinct CDR3 sequences, 40% to 50% seen once. Input material: peripheral blood mononuclear cells (PBMCs). The receptor set was obtained from a man younger than 35 with type 2 diabetes. The CDR3 runs from the conserved cysteine through the conserved F or W. The order of the fields is D gene, J gene, CDR3 length, V gene, clone size, CDR3 protein, CDR3 DNA. D genes are given only for firm matches. Only some rows state a clone size, as once, few, many or a class for expanded clones.

d_gene: -; j_gene: TRBJ2-7; len: 15; v_gene: TRBV6-2/TRBV6-3; abundance: few; CDR3aa: CASTQAEVPLGEQYF; CDR3nt: TGTGCCAGCACCCAGGCCGAGGTACCCCTCGGCGAGCAGTACTTC
d_gene: -; j_gene: TRBJ2-3; len: 18; v_gene: TRBV28; abundance: -; CDR3aa: CASSFPRGTAGGTDTQYF; CDR3nt: TGTGCCAGCAGTTTCCCACGCGGGACGGCAGGAGGTACAGATACGCAGTATTTT
d_gene: -; j_gene: TRBJ1-5; len: 16; v_gene: TRBV19; abundance: -; CDR3aa: CASSIVHVDWNQPQHF; CDR3nt: TGTGCCAGTAGTATAGTCCACGTGGATTGGAATCAGCCCCAGCATTTT
d_gene: TRBD2; j_gene: TRBJ2-7; len: 13; v_gene: TRBV9; abundance: -; CDR3aa: CASSLGIAGEQYF; CDR3nt: TGTGCCAGCAGCTTGGGGATAGCGGGGGAGCAGTACTTC
d_gene: -; j_gene: TRBJ2-7; len: 14; v_gene: TRBV15; abundance: many; CDR3aa: CATSRGTVGYEQYF; CDR3nt: TGTGCCACCAGCAGAGGGACAGTCGGCTACGAGCAGTACTTC
d_gene: -; j_gene: TRBJ2-7; len: 18; v_gene: TRBV5-1; abundance: -; CDR3aa: CASSLSFSLLDSSYEQYF; CDR3nt: TGCGCCAGCAGCTTGTCCTTCAGTCTACTGGACAGCTCCTACGAGCAGTACTTC
d_gene: TRBD2; j_gene: TRBJ2-3; len: 17; v_gene: TRBV25-1; abundance: many; CDR3aa: CASSGPPGSGSDGAQYF; CDR3nt: TGTGCCAGCAGTGGGCCCCCAGGTAGCGGGAGCGATGGTGCGCAGTATTTT
d_gene: -; j_gene: TRBJ2-5; len: 18; v_gene: TRBV4-3; abundance: -; CDR3aa: CASSQDAMPAGLEETQYF; CDR3nt: TGCGCCAGCAGCCAAGACGCAATGCCGGCGGGACTCGAAGAGACCCAGTACTTC
d_gene: -; j_gene: TRBJ2-7; len: 14; v_gene: TRBV7-6; abundance: few; CDR3aa: CASSDARSAYEQYF; CDR3nt: TGTGCCAGCAGCGACGCCCGCAGTGCCTACGAGCAGTACTTC
d_gene: TRBD2; j_gene: TRBJ2-7; len: 16; v_gene: TRBV2; abundance: many; CDR3aa: CASTLRRLAGVSEQYF; CDR3nt: TGTGCCAGCACCTTGCGGCGACTAGCGGGAGTGAGTGAGCAGTACTTC
d_gene: -; j_gene: TRBJ2-1; len: 13; v_gene: TRBV13; abundance: -; CDR3aa: CASSGRGLNEQFF; CDR3nt: TGTGCCAGCAGTGGTCGGGGACTCAATGAGCAGTTCTTC
d_gene: -; j_gene: TRBJ2-7; len: 14; v_gene: TRBV19; abundance: -; CDR3aa: CASKGDGTTYEQYF; CDR3nt: TGTGCCAGTAAGGGCGACGGCACAACCTACGAGCAGTACTTC
d_gene: TRBD2; j_gene: TRBJ2-3; len: 15; v_gene: TRBV29-1; abundance: few; CDR3aa: CSVYETSGRGDTQYF; CDR3nt: TGCAGCGTTTACGAGACTAGCGGGAGGGGAGATACGCAGTATTTT
d_gene: -; j_gene: TRBJ1-6; len: 15; v_gene: TRBV2; abundance: -; CDR3aa: CASSVGGMRNSPLHF; CDR3nt: TGTGCCAGCAGTGTGGGGGGCATGAGGAATTCACCCCTCCACTTT
d_gene: -; j_gene: TRBJ2-7; len: 13; v_gene: TRBV12-3/TRBV12-4; abundance: -; CDR3aa: CASSLLERNEQYF; CDR3nt: TGTGCCAGCAGTTTACTGGAGAGAAACGAGCAGTACTTC
d_gene: TRBD1; j_gene: TRBJ2-5; len: 13; v_gene: TRBV10-1; abundance: -; CDR3aa: CATEGTGVGTQYF; CDR3nt: TGTGCCACCGAAGGGACAGGGGTGGGGACCCAGTACTTC
d_gene: -; j_gene: TRBJ2-5; len: 13; v_gene: TRBV6-6; abundance: -; CDR3aa: CASSYSGAETQYF; CDR3nt: TGTGCCAGCAGTTACTCGGGGGCGGAGACCCAGTACTTC
d_gene: -; j_gene: TRBJ1-4; len: 15; v_gene: TRBV9; abundance: -; CDR3aa: CASSVGGSTNEKLFF; CDR3nt: TGTGCCAGCAGCGTAGGGGGTTCAACTAATGAAAAACTGTTTTTT
d_gene: TRBD1; j_gene: TRBJ1-6; len: 17; v_gene: TRBV28; abundance: -; CDR3aa: CASSGDRVGYMNSPLHF; CDR3nt: TGTGCCAGCAGTGGGGACAGGGTGGGCTATATGAATTCACCCCTCCACTTT